The 28 T cell receptor beta chains reported below all come from one sample, sequenced in a study of T cell changes during pregnancy in multiple sclerosis. Assay: immunoSEQ multiplex PCR; the TCRdb copy retains only in-frame clones and omits some. The table shows 40,000 to 45,000 clones, with approximately 90% occurring only once. The sequencing used CD8+ T cells from peripheral blood mononuclear cells, collected after pregnancy. The source is a female donor in good health, enrolled as a control in a pregnancy study.

The chain joins TRBV4-3 to TRBJ1-6, with TRBD1 as a possible D gene (6 bases). With 0 bases removed from V and 9 bases from J, the gap between germline ends came to 12 bases. The CDR3 extends over 15 amino acids. The germline V gene encodes CDR1 LGHNA and CDR2 YSLEER. The CDR3, as DNA: TGCGCCAGCAGCCAAGAAGGGGGATTCGGTTCACCCCTCCACTTT. As protein: CASSQEGGFGSPLHF.

This chain connects TRBV11-2 to TRBJ2-7; 9 bases fit TRBD2. Germline V lookup: CDR1 SGHAT, CDR2 FQNNGV. Trimming removed 0 bases from V and 3 bases from J; junction bases left unmatched: 3. The CDR3 has 15 residues. In nucleotides, the CDR3 is TGTGCCAGCAGCTTAGAGGTTAGCGGGGGCTACGAGCAGTACTTC. Its translation: CASSLEVSGGYEQYF.

This clone was recorded a few times. The chain combines TRBV27 with TRBJ2-2; 9 nucleotides align to TRBD1. The CDR3 is 19 amino acids. The V segment lost 1 base and the J segment 3 bases; nucleotides outside the gene matches: 12. Germline V lookup: CDR1 MNHEY, CDR2 SMNVEV (reference sequence). The CDR3 is CASSLLVWARTGDTGELFF. The DNA for the CDR3 is TGTGCCAGCAGTTTATTAGTGTGGGCGCGGACAGGGGACACCGGGGAGCTGTTTTTT.

This clone appeared many times. The chain carries TRBV4-1 and TRBJ1-6; 7 bases align to TRBD1. Germline V CDR1 and CDR2: MGHRA, YSYEKL. The CDR3 loop spans 17 amino acids. J was trimmed by 3 bases and V by 4 bases; bases with no gene match: 9. As DNA, the CDR3 is TGCGCCAGCAGCCCTGACGCGGGACAGAACTATAATTCACCCCTCCACTTT. Amino acid sequence: CASSPDAGQNYNSPLHF.

The gene calls are TRBV13 and TRBJ1-1, with D maybe TRBD1 (5 bases). CDR3 length: 13 residues. Deletions cut 7 bases from V and 5 bases from J, with 14 bases between. The germline CDR1 and CDR2 sequences are PRHDT and FYEKMQ (reference sequence). The CDR3 sequence: CASKQGMETEAFF. The CDR3 bases are TGTGCCAGCAAGCAGGGTATGGAGACTGAAGCTTTCTTT.

This chain uses TRBV2 with TRBJ1-3, with D tentatively TRBD1 (5 bases). CDR3 size: 16 residues. The germline V and J ends were trimmed by 8 bases and 0 bases, with 17 bases remaining between them. CDR1 and CDR2 from the germline V gene are SNHLY and FYNNEI. This chain's CDR3 is CASDRSRADSGNTIYF. CDR3 sequence (DNA): TGTGCCAGCGACAGATCCAGGGCCGACTCTGGAAACACCATATATTTT.

The V and J genes are TRBV7-3 and TRBJ1-1; D is ambiguous. CDR3 size: 15 residues. Germline V lookup: CDR1 SGHTA, CDR2 FQGTGA. V was pared by 1 base and J by 2 bases, with 11 bases between. CDR3 coding DNA: TGTGCCAGCAGCTTAATTAGTGCAGGCAACACTGAAGCTTTCTTT. Translated, it gives CASSLISAGNTEAFF. Drawing the rest from reference TRBV7-3 and TRBJ1-1, the complete variable domain is GAGVSQTPSNKVTEKGKYVELRCDPISGHTALYWYRQSLGQGPEFLIYFQGTGAADDSGLPNDRFFAVRPEGSVSTLKIQRTERGDSAVYLCASSLISAGNTEAFFGQGTRLTVV.

Comments on this clone: A read error may produce the germline difference seen at one junction end. This sample also contains other DNA sequences that code for the same CDR3. This rearrangement joins TRBV7-2 to TRBJ2-5; 7 bases fit TRBD2. CDR1 SGHTA and CDR2 FQGNSA come from the germline V gene. The CDR3 has 16 amino acids. DNA for the CDR3: TGTGCCAGCAGACGAGGGGCAACTAGCGCCGGAGAGACTCAGTACTTC. It codes for CASRRGATSAGETQYF.

The chain has TRBV19 and TRBJ2-2; 9 bases line up with TRBD2. CDR1 and CDR2 (germline): LNHDA, SQIVND (reference sequence). J gave up 4 bases and V 3 bases, and 6 bases lay outside the gene matches. The CDR3 runs to 16 residues. CDR3: CASSMGLAVFTGELFF. The CDR3 DNA reads TGTGCCAGTAGTATGGGACTAGCAGTTTTCACCGGGGAGCTGTTTTTT.

The chain couples TRBV19 to TRBJ1-5; TRBD1 matches 8 bases. The CDR3 runs to 14 residues. CDR1 is LNHDA, CDR2 SQIVND, per germline (reference sequence). Trimming took 4 bases from V and 3 from J; bases not matched to a gene: 2. CDR3 loop: CASSSRGHNQPQHF. The CDR3 DNA reads as TGTGCCAGTAGTAGCAGGGGGCACAATCAGCCCCAGCATTTT.

This clone is deemed medium-sized. The V call is TRBV13, the J call TRBJ1-1; D possibly corresponds to TRBD1 (6 bases). This CDR3 region has 17 residues. Trimming cost V 1 base and J 1 base, with 16 bases left between them. CDR1 and CDR2 from the germline V gene are PRHDT and FYEKMQ (reference sequence). CDR3 loop: CASSLVAPDRRNTEAFF. The CDR3 bases are TGTGCCAGCAGCTTAGTGGCCCCCGACAGGAGGAACACTGAAGCTTTCTTT. Drawing the rest from reference TRBV13 and TRBJ1-1, the complete variable domain is AAGVIQSPRHLIKEKRETATLKCYPIPRHDTVYWYQQGPGQDPQFLISFYEKMQSDKGSIPDRFSAQQFSDYHSELNMSSLELGDSALYFCASSLVAPDRRNTEAFFGQGTRLTVV.

The rearrangement uses TRBV7-9 and TRBJ2-1, with TRBD2 matching 10 bases. The CDR3 is made up of 16 amino acids. The germline V gene has CDR1 SEHNR and CDR2 FQNEAQ (reference sequence). The V segment lost 1 base and the J segment 4 bases; nucleotides outside the gene matches: 4. CDR3 sequence: CASSLGASGGYNEQFF. The DNA of the CDR3 is TGTGCCAGCAGCTTAGGGGCTAGCGGGGGATACAATGAGCAGTTCTTC.

The chain employs TRBV6-5 and TRBJ2-3; TRBD1 aligns across 7 bases. The CDR3 has 15 amino acids. Germline V lookup: CDR1 MNHEY, CDR2 SVGAGI. Losses at the gene ends were 6 bases for V and 0 bases for J; bases not matched to a gene: 6. The DNA of the CDR3 is TGTGCCAGCAGCGGGACAGCCCTTAGCACAGATACGCAGTATTTT. It yields the protein CASSGTALSTDTQYF.

The CDR3 sequence: CASSGDGNQPQHF. Here the CDR3 DNA reads TGTGCCAGCAGCGGCGACGGGAATCAGCCCCAGCATTTT. The chain couples TRBV9 to TRBJ1-5; D unclear. The CDR3 has 13 amino acids. CDR1 SGDLS and CDR2 YYNGEE come from the germline V gene. Between the trimmed V and J ends, which lost 3 bases and 4 bases, there was a span of 8 bases. Combining the CDR3 with reference TRBV9 and TRBJ1-5 gives the whole variable domain DSGVTQTPKHLITATGQRVTLRCSPRSGDLSVYWYQQSLDQGLQFLIQYYNGEERAKGNILERFSAQQFPDLHSELNLSSLELGDSALYFCASSGDGNQPQHFGDGTRLSIL.

This clone turned up a few times. The rearrangement links TRBV6-1 to TRBJ2-7; 8 bases are shared with TRBD1. Trimming at V came to 1 base and at J to 3 bases, leaving 5 bases not matched to a gene. Germline CDR1 MNHNS, CDR2 SASEGT. The CDR3 has 15 residues. CDR3 loop: CASSEEGTGLYEQYF. The CDR3 DNA follows: TGTGCCAGCAGTGAAGAGGGGACAGGCCTCTACGAGCAGTACTTC.

The genes are TRBV16 and TRBJ1-1; D is uncertain. Deletions cut 0 bases from V and 2 bases from J, with 10 bases between. Germline V CDR1 and CDR2: KGHSY, FQNENV. The CDR3 runs 15 residues. Written as DNA, the CDR3 is TGTGCCAGCAGCCAATCGGTACGGGGAAACACTGAAGCTTTCTTT. It encodes CASSQSVRGNTEAFF.

The J gene is TRBJ1-2, the V gene TRBV7-9; possibly TRBD1 for D (5 bases). The CDR3 covers 14 residues. Trimming cost V 5 bases and J 5 bases, with 15 bases left between them. CDR1 and CDR2 (germline): SEHNR, FQNEAQ (reference sequence). CDR3 DNA: TGTGCCAGCAGCCAGTCAGCGGGGGGATATGGCTACACCTTC. It translates to CASSQSAGGYGYTF.

V is TRBV29-1 and J is TRBJ2-5; D is perhaps TRBD2 (5 bases). CDR3 length: 13 residues. With 4 bases removed from V and 5 bases from J, the gap between germline ends came to 14 bases. In germline, CDR1 is SQVTM, CDR2 ANQGSEA. CDR3 in amino acids: CSVGGADDETQYF. As DNA, the CDR3 is TGCAGCGTTGGGGGAGCGGATGACGAGACCCAGTACTTC.

The CDR3 nucleotides are TGTGCCAGCAGCCAAGATCTTGGGACAGCCGATGGCTACACCTTC. As protein: CASSQDLGTADGYTF. This chain uses TRBV14 with TRBJ1-2, with 7 bases that match TRBD1. This CDR3 comprises 15 residues. Trimming took 0 bases from V and 6 from J; bases not matched to a gene: 7. CDR1 is SGHDN, CDR2 FVKESK, per germline.

Points on this clone: At one end, the junction sequence differs from germline, possibly due to a read error. This chain connects TRBV7-3 to TRBJ1-3; TRBD1 aligns across 10 bases. Germline V gives CDR1 SGHTA, CDR2 FQGTGA. This CDR3 comprises 15 residues. The CDR3 here is CASSAGTGVGDTIYF. CDR3 nucleotide sequence: TGTGCCAGCAGCGCCGGGACAGGGGTTGGAGACACCATATATTTT.

The chain joins TRBV4-1 to TRBJ2-7, with D possibly being TRBD2 (6 bases). This CDR3 is built from 16 residues. Looked up from germline, CDR1 is MGHRA and CDR2 is YSYEKL. Trimming removed 0 bases at V and 1 base at J, with 13 bases between. Here the CDR3 DNA reads TGCGCCAGCAGCCAAGAACTCGGGACTTCTTCCTACGAGCAGTACTTC. It codes for CASSQELGTSSYEQYF.

The chain's CDR3 is CASSLGTGHQPQHF. CDR3 DNA sequence: TGTGCCAGCAGCTTAGGGACAGGGCATCAGCCCCAGCATTTT. This chain joins TRBV7-9 and TRBJ1-5, with 8 bases aligning to TRBD1. V was pared by 1 base and J by 5 bases, with 1 base of the junction left unmatched. There are 14 residues in the CDR3. Germline V CDR1 and CDR2: SEHNR, FQNEAQ (reference sequence).

A note on this clone: One end of the junction is discordant with germline, which a read error may explain. The chain recombines TRBV19 with TRBJ2-2, with 9 bases that match TRBD1. The CDR3 has 12 residues. In germline, CDR1 is LNHDA, CDR2 SQIVND (reference sequence). In nucleotides, the CDR3 is TGTGCCGGTAGGACAGGGGCCGGGGAGCTGTTTTTT. Encoded protein: CAGRTGAGELFF.

The V gene is TRBV7-9, the J gene TRBJ2-1; 10 bases fit TRBD1. This CDR3 contains 13 residues. Germline-derived CDR1 and CDR2 are SEHNR and FQNEAQ (reference sequence). V lost 5 bases to trimming and J lost 8 bases; unmatched junction nucleotides: 3. CDR3 region: CASSRDRGDEQFF. The CDR3, as DNA: TGTGCCAGCAGCCGGGACAGGGGCGATGAGCAGTTCTTC. Using reference TRBV7-9 and TRBJ2-1 for the parts outside the CDR3, the full variable domain is DTGVSQNPRHKITKRGQNVTFRCDPISEHNRLYWYRQTLGQGPEFLTYFQNEAQLEKSRLLSDRFSAERPKGSFSTLEIQRTEQGDSAMYLCASSRDRGDEQFFGPGTRLTVL.

The J gene is TRBJ2-3, the V gene TRBV7-9; D ambiguous. Between the trimmed V and J ends, which lost 5 bases and 1 base, there was a span of 13 bases. Germline V gene lookup returns CDR1 SEHNR and CDR2 FQNEAQ (reference sequence). This CDR3 comprises 15 residues. The CDR3 region is CASSDFSGRTDTQYF. As DNA, the CDR3 is TGTGCCAGCAGCGATTTTAGTGGGCGCACAGATACGCAGTATTTT. Together with reference TRBV7-9 and TRBJ2-3, the CDR3 gives the full variable domain: DTGVSQNPRHKITKRGQNVTFRCDPISEHNRLYWYRQTLGQGPEFLTYFQNEAQLEKSRLLSDRFSAERPKGSFSTLEIQRTEQGDSAMYLCASSDFSGRTDTQYFGPGTRLTVL.

The gene calls are TRBV19 and TRBJ1-1; 9 bases map to TRBD1. Germline CDR1 reads LNHDA; CDR2 reads SQIVND (reference sequence). This CDR3 is built from 15 residues. The V gene end was trimmed by 5 bases and the J gene end by 3 bases; junction bases not matched to a gene: 7. Written as DNA, the CDR3 is TGTGCCAGTAGTTCTACAGGGGGCCCGGACACTGAAGCTTTCTTT. Translating it yields CASSSTGGPDTEAFF.

This sequence joins TRBV4-3 and TRBJ2-5, with 7 nucleotides matching TRBD1. The CDR3 contains 15 residues. From germline, CDR1 is LGHNA and CDR2 YSLEER. V lost 5 bases, J lost 1 base, and 7 bases stayed unmatched. CDR3: CASSLRQGTQETQYF. In DNA form, the CDR3 reads TGCGCCAGCAGCTTGCGACAGGGCACCCAAGAGACCCAGTACTTC.

The rearrangement joins TRBV9 to TRBJ1-1; D is ambiguous. The CDR3 has 14 residues. Trimming removed 7 bases from V and 4 bases from J, with 17 bases in between. Germline CDR1 reads SGDLS; CDR2 reads YYNGEE. The CDR3 loop is CASSMRPSGTEAFF. The DNA for the CDR3 is TGTGCCAGCTCCATGCGTCCATCGGGCACTGAAGCTTTCTTT.